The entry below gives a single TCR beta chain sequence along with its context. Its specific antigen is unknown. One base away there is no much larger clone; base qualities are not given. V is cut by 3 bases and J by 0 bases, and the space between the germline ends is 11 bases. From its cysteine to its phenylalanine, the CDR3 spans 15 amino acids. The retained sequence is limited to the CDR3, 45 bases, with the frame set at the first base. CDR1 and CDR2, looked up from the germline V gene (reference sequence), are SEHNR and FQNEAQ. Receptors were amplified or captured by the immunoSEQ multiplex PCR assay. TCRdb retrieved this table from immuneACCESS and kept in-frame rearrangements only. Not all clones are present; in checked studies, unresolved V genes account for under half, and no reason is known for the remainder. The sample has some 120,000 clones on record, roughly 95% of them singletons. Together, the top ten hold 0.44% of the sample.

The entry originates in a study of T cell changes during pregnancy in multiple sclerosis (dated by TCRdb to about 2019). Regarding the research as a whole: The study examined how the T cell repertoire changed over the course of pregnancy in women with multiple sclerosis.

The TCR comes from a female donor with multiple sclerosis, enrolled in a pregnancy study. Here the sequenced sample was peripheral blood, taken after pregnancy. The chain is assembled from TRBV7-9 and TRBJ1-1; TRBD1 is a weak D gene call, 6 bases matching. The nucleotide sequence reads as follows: TGTGCCAGCAGCTTGGGGGACACGGTGAACACTGAAGCTTTCTTT. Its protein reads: CASSLGDTVNTEAFF.